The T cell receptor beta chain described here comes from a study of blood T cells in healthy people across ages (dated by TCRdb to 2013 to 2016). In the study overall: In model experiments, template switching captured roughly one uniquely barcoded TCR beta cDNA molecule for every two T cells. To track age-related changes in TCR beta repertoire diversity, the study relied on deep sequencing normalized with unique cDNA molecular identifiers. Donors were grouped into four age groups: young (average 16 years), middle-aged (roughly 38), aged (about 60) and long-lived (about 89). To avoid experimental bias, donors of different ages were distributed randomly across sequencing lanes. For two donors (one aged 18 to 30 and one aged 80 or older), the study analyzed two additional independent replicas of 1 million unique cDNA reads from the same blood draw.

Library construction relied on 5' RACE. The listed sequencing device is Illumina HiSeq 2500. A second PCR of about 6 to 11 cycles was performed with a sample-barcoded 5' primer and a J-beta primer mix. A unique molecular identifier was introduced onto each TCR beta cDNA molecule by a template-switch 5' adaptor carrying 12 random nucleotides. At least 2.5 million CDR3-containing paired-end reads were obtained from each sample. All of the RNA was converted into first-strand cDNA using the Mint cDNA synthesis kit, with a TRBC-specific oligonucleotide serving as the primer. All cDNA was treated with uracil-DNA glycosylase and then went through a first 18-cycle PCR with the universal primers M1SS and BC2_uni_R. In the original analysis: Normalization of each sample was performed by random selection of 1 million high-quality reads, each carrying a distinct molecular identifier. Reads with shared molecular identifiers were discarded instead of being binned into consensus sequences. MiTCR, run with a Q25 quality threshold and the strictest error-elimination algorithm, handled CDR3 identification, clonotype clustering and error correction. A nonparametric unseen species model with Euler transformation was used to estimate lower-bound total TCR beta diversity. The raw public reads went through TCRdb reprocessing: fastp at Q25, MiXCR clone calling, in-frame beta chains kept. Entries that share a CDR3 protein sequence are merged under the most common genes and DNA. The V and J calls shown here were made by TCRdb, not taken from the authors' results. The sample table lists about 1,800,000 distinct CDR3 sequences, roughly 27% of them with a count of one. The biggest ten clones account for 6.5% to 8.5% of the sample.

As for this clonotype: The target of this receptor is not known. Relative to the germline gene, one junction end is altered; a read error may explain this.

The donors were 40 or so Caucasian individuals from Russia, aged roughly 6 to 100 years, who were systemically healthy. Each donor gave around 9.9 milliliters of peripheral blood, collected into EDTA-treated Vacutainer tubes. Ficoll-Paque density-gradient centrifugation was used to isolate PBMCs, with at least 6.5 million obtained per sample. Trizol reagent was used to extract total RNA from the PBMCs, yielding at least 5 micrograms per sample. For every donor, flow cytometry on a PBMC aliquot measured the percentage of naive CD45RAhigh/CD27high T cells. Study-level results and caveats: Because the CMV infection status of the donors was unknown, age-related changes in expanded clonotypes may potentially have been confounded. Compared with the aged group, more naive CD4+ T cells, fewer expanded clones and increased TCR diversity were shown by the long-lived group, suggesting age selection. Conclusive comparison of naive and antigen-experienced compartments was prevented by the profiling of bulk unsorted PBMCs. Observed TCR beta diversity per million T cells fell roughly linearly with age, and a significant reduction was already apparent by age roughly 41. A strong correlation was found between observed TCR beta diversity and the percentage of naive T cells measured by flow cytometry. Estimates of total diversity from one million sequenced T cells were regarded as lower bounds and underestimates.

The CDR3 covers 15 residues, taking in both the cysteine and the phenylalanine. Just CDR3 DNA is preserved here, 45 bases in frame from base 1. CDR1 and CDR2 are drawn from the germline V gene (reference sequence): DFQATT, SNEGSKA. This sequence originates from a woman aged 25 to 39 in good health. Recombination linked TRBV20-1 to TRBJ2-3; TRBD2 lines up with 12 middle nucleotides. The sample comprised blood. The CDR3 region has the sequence CSAPTTSGRRDTRYF. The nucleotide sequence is TGCAGTGCTCCAACGACTAGCGGGAGAAGAGATACGCGGTATTTT.